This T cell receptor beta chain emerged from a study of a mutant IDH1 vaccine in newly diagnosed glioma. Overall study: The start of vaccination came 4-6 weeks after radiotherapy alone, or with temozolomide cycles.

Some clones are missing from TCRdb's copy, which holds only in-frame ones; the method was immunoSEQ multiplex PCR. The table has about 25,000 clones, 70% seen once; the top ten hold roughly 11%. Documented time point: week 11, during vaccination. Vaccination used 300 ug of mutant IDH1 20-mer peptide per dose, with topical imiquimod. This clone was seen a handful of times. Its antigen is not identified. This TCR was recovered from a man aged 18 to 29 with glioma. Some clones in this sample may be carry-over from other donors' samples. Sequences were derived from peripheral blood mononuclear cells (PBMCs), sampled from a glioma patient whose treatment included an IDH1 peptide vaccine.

CDR3 protein: CASSRPSYNEQFF. CDR3 DNA: TGTGCCAGCAGTCGCCCTAGTTACAATGAGCAGTTCTTC. The V call is TRBV6-5, the J call TRBJ2-1; no clear D gene. The length of the CDR3 is 13 residues. The germline V and J ends were trimmed by 5 bases and 4 bases, with 9 bases remaining between them. The germline V gene has CDR1 MNHEY and CDR2 SVGAGI.